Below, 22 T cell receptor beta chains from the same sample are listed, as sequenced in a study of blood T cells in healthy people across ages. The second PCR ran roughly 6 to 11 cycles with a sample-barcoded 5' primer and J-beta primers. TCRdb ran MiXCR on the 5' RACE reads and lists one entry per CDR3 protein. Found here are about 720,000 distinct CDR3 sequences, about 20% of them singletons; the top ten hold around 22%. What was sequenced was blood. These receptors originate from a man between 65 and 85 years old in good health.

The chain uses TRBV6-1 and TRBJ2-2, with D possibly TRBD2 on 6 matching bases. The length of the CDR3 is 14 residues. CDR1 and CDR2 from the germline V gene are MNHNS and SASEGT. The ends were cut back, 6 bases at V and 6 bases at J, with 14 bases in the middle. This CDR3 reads CASRMEGWAGELFF. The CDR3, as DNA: TGTGCCAGCAGAATGGAGGGGTGGGCCGGGGAGCTGTTTTTT.

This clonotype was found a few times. In nucleotides, the CDR3 is TGCGCCAGCAGGACTGGACAGGGGAACTATGGCTACACCTTC. Amino acids: CASRTGQGNYGYTF. The chain has TRBV5-1 and TRBJ1-2; 9 positions match TRBD1. This CDR3 has 14 amino acids. In germline, CDR1 is SGHRS, CDR2 YFSETQ. V trimming: 5 bases; J trimming: 2 bases; junction bases outside the gene matches: 4.

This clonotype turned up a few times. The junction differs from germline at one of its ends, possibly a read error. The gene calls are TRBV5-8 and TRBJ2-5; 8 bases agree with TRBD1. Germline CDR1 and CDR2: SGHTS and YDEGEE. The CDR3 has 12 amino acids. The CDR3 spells CASSYAVGQGHF. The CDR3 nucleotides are TGTGCCAGCAGCTACGCGGTTGGACAGGGACACTTC.

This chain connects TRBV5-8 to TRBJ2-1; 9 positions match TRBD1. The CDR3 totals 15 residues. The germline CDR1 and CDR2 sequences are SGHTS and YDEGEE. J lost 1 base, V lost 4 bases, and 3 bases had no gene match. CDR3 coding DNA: TGTGCCAGCAGCCGGGACAGGGAGTCCTACAATGAGCAGTTCTTC. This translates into CASSRDRESYNEQFF.

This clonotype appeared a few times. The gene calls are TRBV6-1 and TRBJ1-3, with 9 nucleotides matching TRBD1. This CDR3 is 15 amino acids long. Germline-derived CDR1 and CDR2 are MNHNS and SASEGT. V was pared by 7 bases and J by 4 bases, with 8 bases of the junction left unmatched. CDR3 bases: TGTGCCAGCACTCCTGGGACAGGGCAAGGAAACACCATATATTTT. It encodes CASTPGTGQGNTIYF.

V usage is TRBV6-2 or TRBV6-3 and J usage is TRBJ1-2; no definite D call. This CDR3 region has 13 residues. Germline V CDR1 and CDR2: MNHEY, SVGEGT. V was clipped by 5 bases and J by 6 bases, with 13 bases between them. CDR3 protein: CASSKGILDGYTF. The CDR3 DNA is TGTGCCAGCAGTAAAGGGATACTCGATGGCTACACCTTC.

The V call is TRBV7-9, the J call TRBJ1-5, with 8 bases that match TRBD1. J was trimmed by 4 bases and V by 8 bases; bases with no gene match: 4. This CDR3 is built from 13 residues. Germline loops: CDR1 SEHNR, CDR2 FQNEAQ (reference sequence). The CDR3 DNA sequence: TGTGCCAGCGGGACAGGTGAAAATCAGCCCCAGCATTTT. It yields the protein CASGTGENQPQHF.

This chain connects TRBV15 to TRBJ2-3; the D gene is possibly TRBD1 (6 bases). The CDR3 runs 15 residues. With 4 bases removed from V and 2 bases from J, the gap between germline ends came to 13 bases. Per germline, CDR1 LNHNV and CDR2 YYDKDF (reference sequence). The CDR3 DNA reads TGTGCCACCAGCAAAGACAGGCCGAACACAGATACGCAGTATTTT. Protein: CATSKDRPNTDTQYF.

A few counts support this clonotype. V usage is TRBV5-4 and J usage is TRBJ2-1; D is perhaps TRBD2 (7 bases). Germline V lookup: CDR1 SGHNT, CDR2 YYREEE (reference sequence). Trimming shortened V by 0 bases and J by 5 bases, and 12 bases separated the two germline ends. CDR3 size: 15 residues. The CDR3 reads CASSLDGGGHNEQFF. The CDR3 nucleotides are TGTGCCAGCAGCTTGGATGGGGGGGGGCACAATGAGCAGTTCTTC.

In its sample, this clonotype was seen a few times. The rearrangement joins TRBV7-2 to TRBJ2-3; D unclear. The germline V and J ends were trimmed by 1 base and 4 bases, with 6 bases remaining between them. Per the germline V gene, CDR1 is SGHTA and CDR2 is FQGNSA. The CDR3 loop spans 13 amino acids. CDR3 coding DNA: TGTGCCAGCAGCTTAGAGAGCGCAGATACGCAGTATTTT. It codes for CASSLESADTQYF.

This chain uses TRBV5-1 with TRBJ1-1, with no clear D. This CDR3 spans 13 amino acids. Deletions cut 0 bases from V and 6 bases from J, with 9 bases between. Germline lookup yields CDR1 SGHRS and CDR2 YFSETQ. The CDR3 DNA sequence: TGCGCCAGCAGCTTGGGTCCGGCTGCTGAAGCTTTCTTT. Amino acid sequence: CASSLGPAAEAFF.

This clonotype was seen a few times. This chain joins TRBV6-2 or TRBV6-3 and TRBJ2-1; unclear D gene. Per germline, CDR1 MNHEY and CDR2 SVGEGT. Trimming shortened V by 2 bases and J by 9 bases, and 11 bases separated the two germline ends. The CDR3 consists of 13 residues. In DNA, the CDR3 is TGTGCCAGCAGTTACCAGCCCAGGATTGAGCAGTTCTTC. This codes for CASSYQPRIEQFF.

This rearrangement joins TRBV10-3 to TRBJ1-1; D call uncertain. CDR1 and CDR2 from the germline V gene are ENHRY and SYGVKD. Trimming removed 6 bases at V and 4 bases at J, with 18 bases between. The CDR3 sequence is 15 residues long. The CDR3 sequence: CAISSRPSRSTEAFF. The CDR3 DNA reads TGTGCCATCAGCTCCCGACCTAGCCGGAGCACTGAAGCTTTCTTT.

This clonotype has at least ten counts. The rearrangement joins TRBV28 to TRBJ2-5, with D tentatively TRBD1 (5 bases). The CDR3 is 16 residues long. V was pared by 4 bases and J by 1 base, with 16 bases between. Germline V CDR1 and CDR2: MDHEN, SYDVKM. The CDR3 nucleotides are TGTGCCAGCAGTTCGTCCTACAACAGGCTCCAAGAGACCCAGTACTTC. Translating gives CASSSSYNRLQETQYF.

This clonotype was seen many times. The CDR3 loop is CASRPSGANVLTF. The CDR3 coding sequence is TGTGCCAGCAGACCCTCTGGGGCCAACGTCCTGACTTTC. This chain joins TRBV14 and TRBJ2-6, with D unresolved. The germline V and J ends were trimmed by 6 bases and 0 bases, with 3 bases remaining between them. Germline assignment: CDR1 SGHDN and CDR2 FVKESK. There are 13 residues in the CDR3.

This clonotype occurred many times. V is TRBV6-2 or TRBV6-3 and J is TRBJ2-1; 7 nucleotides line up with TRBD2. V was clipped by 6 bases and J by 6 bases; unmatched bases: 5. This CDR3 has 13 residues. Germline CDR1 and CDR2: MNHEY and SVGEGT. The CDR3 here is CASRPLASNEQFF. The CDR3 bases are TGTGCCAGCAGACCACTAGCGTCCAATGAGCAGTTCTTC.

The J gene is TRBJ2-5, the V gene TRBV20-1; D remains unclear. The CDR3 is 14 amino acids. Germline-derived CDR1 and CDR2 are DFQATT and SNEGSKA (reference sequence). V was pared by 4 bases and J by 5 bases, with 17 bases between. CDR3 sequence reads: CSAKLASKIETQYF. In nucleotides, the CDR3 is TGCAGTGCTAAACTTGCTAGTAAGATCGAGACCCAGTACTTC.

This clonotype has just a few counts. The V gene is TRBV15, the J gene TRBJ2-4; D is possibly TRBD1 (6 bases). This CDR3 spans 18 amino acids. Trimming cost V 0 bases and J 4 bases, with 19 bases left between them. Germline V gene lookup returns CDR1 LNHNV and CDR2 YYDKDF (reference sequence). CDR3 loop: CATSRDMNLAQGKNIQYF. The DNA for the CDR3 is TGTGCCACCAGCAGAGATATGAATCTTGCGCAGGGGAAAAACATTCAGTACTTC.

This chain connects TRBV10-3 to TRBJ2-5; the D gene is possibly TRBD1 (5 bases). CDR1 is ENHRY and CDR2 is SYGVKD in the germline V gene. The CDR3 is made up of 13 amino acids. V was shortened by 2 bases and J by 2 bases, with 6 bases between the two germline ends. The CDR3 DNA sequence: TGTGCCATCAGTGAGGACAGACAAGAGACCCAGTACTTC. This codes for CAISEDRQETQYF.

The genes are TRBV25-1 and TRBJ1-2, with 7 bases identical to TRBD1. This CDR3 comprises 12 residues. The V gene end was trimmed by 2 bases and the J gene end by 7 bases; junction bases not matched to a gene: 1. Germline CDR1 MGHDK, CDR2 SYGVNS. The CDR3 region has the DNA TGTGCCAGCAGTGAAGGGACAGTTGGCTACACCTTC. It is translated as CASSEGTVGYTF.

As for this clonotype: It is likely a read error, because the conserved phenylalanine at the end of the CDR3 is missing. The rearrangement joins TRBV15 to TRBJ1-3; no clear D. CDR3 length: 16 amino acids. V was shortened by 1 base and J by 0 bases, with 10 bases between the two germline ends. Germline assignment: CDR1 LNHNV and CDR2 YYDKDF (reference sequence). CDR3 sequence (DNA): TGTGCCACCAGCAGAGGCCAGACCTCCTCTGGAAACACCATATATCTT. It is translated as CATSRGQTSSGNTIYL.

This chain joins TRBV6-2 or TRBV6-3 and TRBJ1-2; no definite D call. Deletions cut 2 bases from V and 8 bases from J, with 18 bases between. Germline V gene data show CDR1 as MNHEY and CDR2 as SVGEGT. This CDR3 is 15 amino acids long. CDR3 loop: CASSYGIVQSGGYTF. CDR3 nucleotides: TGTGCCAGCAGTTACGGGATTGTCCAGTCTGGAGGCTACACCTTC.